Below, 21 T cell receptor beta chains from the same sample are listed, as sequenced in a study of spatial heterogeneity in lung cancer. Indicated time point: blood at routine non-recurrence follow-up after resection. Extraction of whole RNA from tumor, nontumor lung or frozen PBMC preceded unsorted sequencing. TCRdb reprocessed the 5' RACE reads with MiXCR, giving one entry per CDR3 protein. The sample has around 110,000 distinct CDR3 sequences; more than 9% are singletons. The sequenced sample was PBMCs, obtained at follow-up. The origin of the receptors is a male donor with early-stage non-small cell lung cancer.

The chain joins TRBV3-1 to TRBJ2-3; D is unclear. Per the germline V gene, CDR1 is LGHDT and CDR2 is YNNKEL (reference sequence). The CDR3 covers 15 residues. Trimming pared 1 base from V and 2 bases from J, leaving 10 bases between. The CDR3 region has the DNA TGTGCCAGCAGCCAAGGATCACGGACCACAGATACGCAGTATTTT. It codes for CASSQGSRTTDTQYF.

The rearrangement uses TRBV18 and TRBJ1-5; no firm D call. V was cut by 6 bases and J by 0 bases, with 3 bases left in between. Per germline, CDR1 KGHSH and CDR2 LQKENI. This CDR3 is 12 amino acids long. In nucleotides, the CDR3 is TGTGCCAGCTCGGATAGCAATCAGCCCCAGCATTTT. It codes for CASSDSNQPQHF.

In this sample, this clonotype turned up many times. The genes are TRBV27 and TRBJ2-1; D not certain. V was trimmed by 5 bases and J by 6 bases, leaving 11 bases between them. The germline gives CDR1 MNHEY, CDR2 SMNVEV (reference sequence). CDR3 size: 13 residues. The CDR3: CASSLPPSNEQFF. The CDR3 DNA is TGTGCCAGCAGTCTGCCTCCCTCCAATGAGCAGTTCTTC.

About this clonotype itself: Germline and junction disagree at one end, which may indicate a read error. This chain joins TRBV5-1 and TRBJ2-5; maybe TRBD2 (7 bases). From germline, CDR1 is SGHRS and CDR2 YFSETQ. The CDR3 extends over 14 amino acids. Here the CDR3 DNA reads TGCGTCAGCAGCTCGGGGGGCCTTCAAGAGACCCAGTACTTC. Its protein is CVSSSGGLQETQYF.

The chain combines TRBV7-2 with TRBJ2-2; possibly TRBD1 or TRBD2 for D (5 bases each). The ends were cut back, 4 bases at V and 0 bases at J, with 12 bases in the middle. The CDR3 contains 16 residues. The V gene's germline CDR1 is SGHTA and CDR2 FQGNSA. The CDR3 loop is CASSSPGRTNTGELFF. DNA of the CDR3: TGTGCCAGCAGCTCGCCGGGACGGACGAACACCGGGGAGCTGTTTTTT.

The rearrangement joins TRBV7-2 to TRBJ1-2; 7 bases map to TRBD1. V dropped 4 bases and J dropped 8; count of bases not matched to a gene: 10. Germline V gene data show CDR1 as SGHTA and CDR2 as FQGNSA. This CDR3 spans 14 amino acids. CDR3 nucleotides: TGTGCCAGCAGCTCCTCCTCAGGGGGACTCGGCTACACCTTC. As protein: CASSSSSGGLGYTF.

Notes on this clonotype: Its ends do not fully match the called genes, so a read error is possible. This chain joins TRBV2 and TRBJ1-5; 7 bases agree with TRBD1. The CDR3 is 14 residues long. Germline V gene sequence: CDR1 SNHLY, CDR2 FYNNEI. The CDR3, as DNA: TGTGCCAGCAGTATAAGGACAGGCAATCATCCCCAGCATTTT. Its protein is CASSIRTGNHPQHF.

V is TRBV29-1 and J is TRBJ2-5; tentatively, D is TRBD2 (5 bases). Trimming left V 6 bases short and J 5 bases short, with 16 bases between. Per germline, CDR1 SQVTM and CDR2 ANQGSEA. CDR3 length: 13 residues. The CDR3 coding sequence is TGCAGCGTCCTACCCCCGACGGGGGAGACCCAGTACTTC. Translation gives CSVLPPTGETQYF.

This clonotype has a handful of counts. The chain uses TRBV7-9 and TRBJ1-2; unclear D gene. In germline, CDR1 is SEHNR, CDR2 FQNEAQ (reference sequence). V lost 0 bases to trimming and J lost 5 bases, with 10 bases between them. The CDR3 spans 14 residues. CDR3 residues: CASSLASDTYGYTF. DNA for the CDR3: TGTGCCAGCAGCTTAGCGTCCGACACGTATGGCTACACCTTC.

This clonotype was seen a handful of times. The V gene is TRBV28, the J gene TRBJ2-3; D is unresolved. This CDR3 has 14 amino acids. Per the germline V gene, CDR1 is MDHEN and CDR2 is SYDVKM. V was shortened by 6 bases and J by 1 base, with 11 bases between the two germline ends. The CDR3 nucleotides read TGTGCCAGCAGAAGTCCCCTTGGCACAGATACGCAGTATTTT. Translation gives CASRSPLGTDTQYF.

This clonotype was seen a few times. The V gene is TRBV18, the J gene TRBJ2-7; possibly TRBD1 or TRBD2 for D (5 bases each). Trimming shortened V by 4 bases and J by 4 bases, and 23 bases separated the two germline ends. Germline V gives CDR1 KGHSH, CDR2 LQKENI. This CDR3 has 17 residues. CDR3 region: CASSRLLRTSHEYEQYF. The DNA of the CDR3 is TGTGCCAGCTCACGACTATTGCGGACAAGCCATGAGTACGAGCAGTACTTC.

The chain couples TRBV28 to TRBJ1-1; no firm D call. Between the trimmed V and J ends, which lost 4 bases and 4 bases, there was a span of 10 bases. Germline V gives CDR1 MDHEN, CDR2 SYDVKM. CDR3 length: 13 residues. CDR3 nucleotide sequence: TGTGCCAGCAGTTCCCGGTTGACCACTGAAGCTTTCTTT. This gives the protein CASSSRLTTEAFF.

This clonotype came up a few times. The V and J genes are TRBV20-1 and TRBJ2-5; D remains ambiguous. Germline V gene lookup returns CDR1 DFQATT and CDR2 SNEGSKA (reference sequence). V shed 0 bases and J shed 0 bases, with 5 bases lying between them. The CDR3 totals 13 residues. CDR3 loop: CSARDTYQETQYF. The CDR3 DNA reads TGCAGTGCTAGAGACACGTACCAAGAGACCCAGTACTTC.

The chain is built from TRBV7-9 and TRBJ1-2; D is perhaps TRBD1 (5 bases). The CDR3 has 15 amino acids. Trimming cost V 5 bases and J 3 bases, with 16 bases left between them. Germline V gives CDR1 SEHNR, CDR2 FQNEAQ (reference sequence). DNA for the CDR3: TGTGCCAGCAGCCAGATGGTCCGGGGACACTATGGCTACACCTTC. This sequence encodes CASSQMVRGHYGYTF.

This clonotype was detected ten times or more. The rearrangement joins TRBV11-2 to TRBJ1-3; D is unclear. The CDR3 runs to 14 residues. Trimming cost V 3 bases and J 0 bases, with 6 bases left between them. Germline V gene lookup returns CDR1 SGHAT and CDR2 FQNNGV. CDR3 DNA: TGTGCCAGCAGCTTGGGGATCTCTGGAAACACCATATATTTT. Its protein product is CASSLGISGNTIYF. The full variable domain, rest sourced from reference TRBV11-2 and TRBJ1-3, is EAGVAQSPRYKIIEKRQSVAFWCNPISGHATLYWYQQILGQGPKLLIQFQNNGVVDDSQLPKDRFSAERLKGVDSTLKIQPAKLEDSAVYLCASSLGISGNTIYFGEGSWLTVV.

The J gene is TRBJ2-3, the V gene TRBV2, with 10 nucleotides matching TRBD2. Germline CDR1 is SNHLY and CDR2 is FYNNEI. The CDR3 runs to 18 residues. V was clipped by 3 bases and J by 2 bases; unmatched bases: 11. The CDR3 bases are TGTGCCAGCAGTGATGGGACCCTAGCGGGGGCCGTCACAGATACGCAGTATTTT. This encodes CASSDGTLAGAVTDTQYF.

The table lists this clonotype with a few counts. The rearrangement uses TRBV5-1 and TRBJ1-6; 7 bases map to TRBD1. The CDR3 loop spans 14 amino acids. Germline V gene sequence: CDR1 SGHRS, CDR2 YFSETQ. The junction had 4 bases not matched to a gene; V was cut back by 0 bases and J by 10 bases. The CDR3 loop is CASSLDRGWSPLHF. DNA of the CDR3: TGCGCCAGCAGCTTGGACAGGGGTTGGTCACCCCTCCACTTT. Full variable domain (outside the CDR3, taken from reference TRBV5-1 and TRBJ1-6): KAGVTQTPRYLIKTRGQQVTLSCSPISGHRSVSWYQQTPGQGLQFLFEYFSETQRNKGNFPGRFSGRQFSNSRSEMNVSTLELGDSALYLCASSLDRGWSPLHFGNGTRLTVT.

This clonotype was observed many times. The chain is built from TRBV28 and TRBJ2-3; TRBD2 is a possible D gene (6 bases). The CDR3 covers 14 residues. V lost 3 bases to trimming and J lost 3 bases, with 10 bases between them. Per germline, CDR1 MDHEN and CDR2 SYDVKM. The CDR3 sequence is CASSFVAGTDTQYF. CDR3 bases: TGTGCCAGCAGTTTCGTGGCGGGGACAGATACGCAGTATTTT.

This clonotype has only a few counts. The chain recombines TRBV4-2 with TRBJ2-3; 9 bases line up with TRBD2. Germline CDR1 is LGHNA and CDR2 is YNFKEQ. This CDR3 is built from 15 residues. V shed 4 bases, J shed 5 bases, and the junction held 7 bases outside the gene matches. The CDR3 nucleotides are TGTGCCAGCAGCCCCGGGACTAGCCGGGGAGATACGCAGTATTTT. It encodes CASSPGTSRGDTQYF.

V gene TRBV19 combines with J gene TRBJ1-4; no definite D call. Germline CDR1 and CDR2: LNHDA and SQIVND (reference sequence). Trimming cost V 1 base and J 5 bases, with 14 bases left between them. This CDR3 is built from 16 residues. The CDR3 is CASSIGGGFRNEKLFF. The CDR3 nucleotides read TGTGCCAGTAGTATAGGCGGAGGGTTTAGAAATGAAAAACTGTTTTTT.

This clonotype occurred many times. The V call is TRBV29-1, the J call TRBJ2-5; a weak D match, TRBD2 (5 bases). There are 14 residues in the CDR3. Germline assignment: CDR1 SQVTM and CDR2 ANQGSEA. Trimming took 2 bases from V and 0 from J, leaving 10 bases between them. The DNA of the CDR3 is TGCAGCGTTGAAAGCTTAGCGAACCAAGAGACCCAGTACTTC. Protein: CSVESLANQETQYF.